The present TCR beta chain was sequenced within a study of T cells in Graves' hyperthyroidism and ophthalmopathy. The study left out patients who had uncontrolled infection, other autoimmune disease, pregnancy or lactation. Germline-derived CDR1 and CDR2 are SGHRS and YFSETQ. V trimming: 8 bases; J trimming: 0 bases; junction bases outside the gene matches: 6. The CDR3 spans 16 residues. This clonotype was counted ten times or more. The investigators amplified TCR beta CDR3 regions from RNA transcripts. Researchers ran a first-round RT-PCR on the TCR CDR3 using the HTBI primer set. TCRdb re-called the multiplex PCR reads with MiXCR, one entry per CDR3 protein. The repertoire has a few hundred thousand distinct CDR3 sequences, roughly 15% of them found once; the top ten carry around 19%.

The rearrangement links TRBV5-1 to TRBJ2-6; 9 bases match TRBD1. The sample taken for sequencing was blood. This clonotype was obtained from a woman aged 30 to 39 with Graves' ophthalmopathy. As DNA, the CDR3 is TGCGCCAGTCGCGACAGGGGGGACTCTGGGGCCAACGTCCTGACTTTC. Its translation: CASRDRGDSGANVLTF.